This note documents a single T cell receptor beta chain sequence. This sample is drawn from a study of T-cell reconstitution after alpha-beta-depleted transplantation in children. This CDR3 comprises 17 residues. The junction had 12 bases not matched to a gene; V was cut back by 2 bases and J by 8 bases. Germline V gene data show CDR1 as ENHRY and CDR2 as SYGVKD. It was with unique molecular identifiers that the TCRbeta library was prepared. TCRdb fed the PCR reads into MiXCR, producing one record per CDR3 protein. The table has some 460,000 distinct CDR3 sequences, around 16% seen once. The receptor comes from a boy under three years old who had a stem cell transplant for Wiskott-Aldrich syndrome, so the T cells may come from the graft donor. The chain couples TRBV10-3 to TRBJ1-6; TRBD1 aligns across 7 bases. Sample: PBMCs, mostly from graft donor cells, taken 360 days after TCRalphabeta/CD19-depleted stem cell transplant. Written as DNA, the CDR3 is TGTGCCATCAGTGAGCTTTGGACAGGAACTTCGGATTCACCCCTCCACTTT. Amino acid sequence: CAISELWTGTSDSPLHF.